This T cell receptor beta chain was sequenced for a study of cytomegalovirus exposure and HLA in healthy donors. As for the study in general: An earlier analysis found around 120 million unique TCR beta sequences from around 180 million T cells. About 82 million unique TCRs from HLA-typed donors were held in an early release of data. Whole-study findings and limits: TRBV6-2, TRBV6-3 and some other V segments were excluded as indistinguishable.

Germline loops: CDR1 SGHRS, CDR2 YFSETQ. V lost 3 bases and J 6 bases, leaving 16 bases between the germline ends. This CDR3 contains 14 residues. As concerns this clone: The antigen is undetermined.

With 60 Vbeta and 13 Jbeta primers, the PCR was carried out. Profiling relied on immunoSEQ multiplex PCR, and the TCRdb table lists in-frame clones only, not all of them. The table has approximately 150,000 clones, roughly four fifths seen once. This rearrangement joins TRBV5-1 to TRBJ2-7; D is perhaps TRBD2 (5 bases). The sequenced material came from PBMCs. The clonotype comes from a male donor in good health and CMV-seronegative. CDR3 bases: TGCGCCAGCAGCTCCCTAGCCCCCGCAGGCGAGCAGTACTTC. Its protein is CASSSLAPAGEQYF.